Listed here are 19 T cell receptor beta chains from one sample, sequenced in a study of T-cell memory formation after mild COVID-19. TCRdb re-called the 5' RACE reads with MiXCR, one entry per CDR3 protein. This table holds 300,000 to 350,000 distinct CDR3 sequences, just under 20% found once. The sample taken for sequencing was PBMCs or a T cell subset sorted from them (not recorded which). The receptor source for this set is a man aged 18-30 years who had mild COVID-19 (a few samples of this study predate the infection). Cell type and time point are not known.

This rearrangement joins TRBV13 to TRBJ2-1; 16 positions match TRBD2. The CDR3 covers 15 residues. The germline CDR1 and CDR2 sequences are PRHDT and FYEKMQ (reference sequence). Trimming at V came to 6 bases and at J to 12 bases, leaving 8 bases not matched to a gene. CDR3 region: CASSPGTSGGATQFF. CDR3 DNA: TGTGCCAGCAGTCCGGGGACTAGCGGGGGGGCCACGCAGTTCTTC.

The sample holds a few counts of this clonotype. The chain carries TRBV29-1 and TRBJ2-5; D gene ambiguous. Germline V CDR1 and CDR2: SQVTM, ANQGSEA. Trimming removed 4 bases from V and 5 bases from J, with 8 bases in between. The CDR3 spans 11 residues. CDR3 in DNA: TGCAGCGTTGTGAGGATGGAGACCCAGTACTTC. Its protein is CSVVRMETQYF.

This clonotype was seen more than once but under ten times. The chain is built from TRBV12-3 or TRBV12-4 and TRBJ1-1, with a tentative D call TRBD1 (5 bases). The CDR3 has 15 residues. Trimming removed 1 base at V and 0 bases at J, with 9 bases between. The CDR3: CASSLGDGMNTEAFF. The CDR3, as DNA: TGTGCCAGCAGTTTAGGGGACGGGATGAACACTGAAGCTTTCTTT.

This clonotype has more than one count but fewer than ten. This chain links TRBV15 with TRBJ2-1; D uncertain. The CDR3 has 13 amino acids. The V gene's germline CDR1 is LNHNV and CDR2 YYDKDF (reference sequence). V was trimmed by 0 bases and J by 7 bases, leaving 7 bases between them. CDR3 amino acids: CATSRDFSNEQFF. In DNA, the CDR3 is TGTGCCACCAGCAGAGATTTTTCGAATGAGCAGTTCTTC.

There are a few counts of this clonotype. This chain connects TRBV18 to TRBJ2-5, with D perhaps matching TRBD2 (6 bases). With 11 bases removed from V and 5 bases from J, the gap between germline ends came to 15 bases. The germline CDR1 and CDR2 sequences are KGHSH and LQKENI. This CDR3 is built from 12 residues. CDR3 bases: TGTGCCGCGTCATCGGAGGGTGAGACCCAGTACTTC. This encodes CAASSEGETQYF.

The DNA for the CDR3 is TGCGCCAGCAGCCGGGATACGTCCTACGAGCAGTACTTC. It is translated as CASSRDTSYEQYF. This chain uses TRBV5-1 with TRBJ2-7, with a possible D match to TRBD2 (5 bases). V lost 4 bases to trimming and J lost 1 base, with 9 bases between them. Germline assignment: CDR1 SGHRS and CDR2 YFSETQ. This CDR3 comprises 13 residues.

The chain uses TRBV7-9 and TRBJ2-7; TRBD1 matches 8 bases. Germline V lookup: CDR1 SEHNR, CDR2 FQNEAQ (reference sequence). Trimming removed 4 bases from V and 6 bases from J; junction bases left unmatched: 2. The CDR3 covers 12 residues. The CDR3 spells CASSSGQAEQYF. CDR3 in DNA: TGTGCCAGCAGCTCGGGACAGGCCGAGCAGTACTTC.

This clonotype was observed a few times. The chain couples TRBV5-5 to TRBJ1-1, with 7 positions matching TRBD1. The CDR3 consists of 16 residues. J was trimmed by 5 bases and V by 1 base; bases with no gene match: 11. In germline, CDR1 is SGHKS, CDR2 YYEKEE (reference sequence). CDR3 sequence reads: CASSLSYRQGRTEAFF. CDR3 DNA: TGTGCCAGCAGCTTGTCTTACAGACAGGGTCGTACTGAAGCTTTCTTT. Supplemented by reference TRBV5-5 and TRBJ1-1, the full variable domain reads DAGVTQSPTHLIKTRGQQVTLRCSPISGHKSVSWYQQVLGQGPQFIFQYYEKEERGRGNFPDRFSARQFPNYSSELNVNALLLGDSALYLCASSLSYRQGRTEAFFGQGTRLTVV.

In its sample, this clonotype was seen a few times. The chain couples TRBV10-3 to TRBJ2-2; 8 bases map to TRBD1. The ends lost 8 bases at V and 0 bases at J; junction bases unmatched: 8. The CDR3 loop spans 16 amino acids. Germline CDR1 ENHRY, CDR2 SYGVKD. The CDR3 sequence is CAIGRWTGSNTGELFF. DNA of the CDR3: TGTGCCATCGGTCGTTGGACAGGGTCGAACACCGGGGAGCTGTTTTTT.

This clonotype was seen more than once but under ten times. The chain couples TRBV27 to TRBJ2-7, with 7 bases lining up with TRBD1. Losses at the gene ends were 5 bases for V and 4 bases for J; bases not matched to a gene: 8. The CDR3 runs to 14 residues. Per the germline V gene, CDR1 is MNHEY and CDR2 is SMNVEV (reference sequence). The CDR3 bases are TGTGCCAGCAGTCTACGACAGGGAATGTACGAGCAGTACTTC. This codes for CASSLRQGMYEQYF.

This clonotype has only a few counts. CDR3 nucleotide sequence: TGCAGCGTTGAGCGGGGGGCCGACAATGAGCAGTTCTTC. It codes for CSVERGADNEQFF. The rearrangement joins TRBV29-1 to TRBJ2-1; TRBD2 matches at 8 bases. The germline V gene encodes CDR1 SQVTM and CDR2 ANQGSEA. This CDR3 spans 13 amino acids. J gave up 5 bases and V 3 bases, and 3 bases lay outside the gene matches.

This clonotype has a handful of counts. The genes are TRBV5-1 and TRBJ1-2; 7 nucleotides agree with TRBD1. V trimming: 0 bases; J trimming: 4 bases; junction bases outside the gene matches: 3. The germline V gene encodes CDR1 SGHRS and CDR2 YFSETQ. The CDR3 contains 14 residues. Written as DNA, the CDR3 is TGCGCCAGCAGCTTGGGACAGGGCATCTATGGCTACACCTTC. It yields the protein CASSLGQGIYGYTF.

This clonotype was counted only a few times. V and J are TRBV20-1 and TRBJ2-7; D is unresolved. The CDR3 totals 12 residues. Germline CDR1 and CDR2: DFQATT and SNEGSKA (reference sequence). The V end lost 3 bases, the J end lost 9 bases, and 15 bases lay between the germline ends. CDR3 DNA: TGCAGTGCTAGGGGGTCCAGGCTTGGGCAGTACTTC. This encodes CSARGSRLGQYF.

This clonotype was found a few times. The rearrangement joins TRBV5-1 to TRBJ1-3; possibly TRBD1 for D (6 bases). The V end was cut by 2 bases, the J end by 5 bases, with 14 bases between. Germline V CDR1 and CDR2: SGHRS, YFSETQ. The CDR3 consists of 15 residues. The CDR3 reads CASSFSGTTRNTIYF. The CDR3 DNA sequence: TGCGCCAGCAGCTTTTCCGGGACAACGAGAAACACCATATATTTT.

This clonotype was seen only a few times. The chain has TRBV11-2 and TRBJ1-2; D call uncertain. From germline, CDR1 is SGHAT and CDR2 FQNNGV. The CDR3 loop spans 13 amino acids. V was shortened by 5 bases and J by 8 bases, with 15 bases between the two germline ends. CDR3 sequence reads: CASSPQEYRGYTF. The CDR3 nucleotides read TGTGCCAGCAGCCCCCAGGAGTACCGCGGCTACACCTTC.

There are many counts of this clonotype. The chain joins TRBV29-1 to TRBJ1-1; D gene uncertain. Germline CDR1 is SQVTM and CDR2 is ANQGSEA. The V and J ends lost 5 bases and 0 bases respectively, with 7 bases between them. The CDR3 covers 12 residues. Written as DNA, the CDR3 is TGCAGCGTTACTGTAATGAACACTGAAGCTTTCTTT. Protein: CSVTVMNTEAFF.

CDR3 sequence (DNA): TGCAGTGCTAGTCGACCCGCCCGGACAGGGGGCAGGGAGCAGTTCTTC. Protein: CSASRPARTGGREQFF. V is TRBV20-1 and J is TRBJ2-1; 11 bases agree with TRBD1. The CDR3 extends over 16 amino acids. Per the germline V gene, CDR1 is DFQATT and CDR2 is SNEGSKA (reference sequence). The ends lost 3 bases at V and 10 bases at J; junction bases unmatched: 14.

To note about this clonotype: One end of the junction varies from germline; a read error may be responsible. The J gene is TRBJ2-7, the V gene TRBV6-2 or TRBV6-3, with D tentatively TRBD2 (5 bases). This CDR3 is 16 amino acids long. The V gene's germline CDR1 is MNHEY and CDR2 SVGEGT. In DNA, the CDR3 is TGTGCCTGCAGTACCCCTAGGACGGGAAGCTCCTACGAGCAGTACTTC. The encoded protein is CACSTPRTGSSYEQYF.

This clonotype occurred a few times. This chain uses TRBV27 with TRBJ2-7; D remains ambiguous. This CDR3 is built from 13 residues. Germline V CDR1 and CDR2: MNHEY, SMNVEV (reference sequence). V shed 5 bases and J shed 0 bases, with 8 bases lying between them. The CDR3 loop reads CASSPFGSYEQYF. CDR3 bases: TGTGCCAGCAGTCCCTTCGGCTCCTACGAGCAGTACTTC.